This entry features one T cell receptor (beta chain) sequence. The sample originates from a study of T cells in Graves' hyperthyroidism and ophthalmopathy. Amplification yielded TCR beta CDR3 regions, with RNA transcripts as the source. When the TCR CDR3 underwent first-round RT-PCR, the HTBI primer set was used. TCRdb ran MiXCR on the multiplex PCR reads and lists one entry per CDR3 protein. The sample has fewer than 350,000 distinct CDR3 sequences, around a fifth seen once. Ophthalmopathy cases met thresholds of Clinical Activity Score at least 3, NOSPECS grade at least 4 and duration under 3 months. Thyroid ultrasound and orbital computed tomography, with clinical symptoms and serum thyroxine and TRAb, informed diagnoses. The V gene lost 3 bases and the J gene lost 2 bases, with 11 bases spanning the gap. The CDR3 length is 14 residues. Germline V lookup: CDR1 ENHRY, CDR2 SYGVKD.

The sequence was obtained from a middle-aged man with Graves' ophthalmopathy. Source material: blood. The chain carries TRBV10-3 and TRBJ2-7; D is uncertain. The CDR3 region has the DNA TGTGCCATCAGTGAATTGGATAGTCCCTACGAGCAGTACTTC. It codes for CAISELDSPYEQYF.